This TCR beta chain was captured by sequencing in a study of technical replicates of blood from a handful of donors. Germline values: CDR1 LNHDA, CDR2 SQIVND (reference sequence). The V end lost 1 base, the J end lost 9 bases, and 13 bases lay between the germline ends. This CDR3 region has 14 residues. Sequencing used immunoSEQ multiplex PCR; TCRdb keeps in-frame clones, though not all of them. Altogether more than 65,000 clones are present, 90% to 95% being singletons, with the ten largest covering about 0.4%. Sequencing was carried out using T cells isolated from PBMCs. The V gene is TRBV19, the J gene TRBJ1-5; D is undetermined. The TCR was taken from a human donor in good health. The DNA of the CDR3 is TGTGCCAGTAGTATAGCTGCGGGTGGTGGGCCCCAGCATTTT. As protein: CASSIAAGGGPQHF.